A selection of T cell receptor beta chains follows, all from one sample in a study of tumor-infiltrating lymphocytes in glioblastoma multiforme. A single record per CDR3 protein comes from TCRdb applying MiXCR to the multiplex PCR reads. The sample lists about 11,000 distinct CDR3 sequences, around 68% occurring once. The sequencing sample was made of brain tumor tissue. The receptors stem from a male donor with glioblastoma. Each CDR3 is given with its conserved first and last residue. A D gene is named only where the DNA matches it firmly. Clone size is not always given. Where it is, it says once, few, many or a class for expanded clones.

TRBD2	NA	TRBV20-1	TRBJ2-7	CSALLAGASYGQYF	TGCAGTGCGTTGCTAGCGGGGGCCTCCTACGGGCAGTACTTC
TRBD2	NA	TRBV5-1	TRBJ2-3	CASSLLAGTSVIRGTDTQYF	TGCGCCAGCAGCTTGCTTGCCGGGACTAGCGTGATAAGGGGCACAGATACGCAGTATTTT
NA	NA	TRBV4-2	TRBJ2-1	CASSQVPTRLEQFF	TGTGCCAGCAGCCAAGTCCCGACTAGGCTTGAGCAGTTCTTC
TRBD1	once	TRBV11-1	TRBJ1-1	CAISLEEWDSEAFF	TGTGCGATCAGCTTAGAGGAGTGGGACAGCGAGGCTTTCTTC
TRBD2	NA	TRBV5-6	TRBJ2-5	CASSLVAGYQETQYF	TGTGCCAGCAGCTTGGTAGCGGGGTACCAAGAGACCCAGTACTTC
TRBD1	few	TRBV6-1	TRBJ1-5	CASREPTGGNQPQHF	TGTGCCAGCAGAGAGCCTACAGGGGGCAATCAGCCCCAGCATTTT
NA	NA	TRBV11-2	TRBJ2-1	CASSLACSPYNEQFF	TGTGCCAGCAGCTTGGCGTGTAGCCCCTACAATGAGCAGTTCTTC
NA	medium-sized	TRBV6-6	TRBJ1-6	CASSPIMGSPLHF	TGTGCCAGCAGTCCTATTATGGGTTCACCCCTCCACTTT
TRBD2	NA	TRBV5-6	TRBJ2-1	CASTGGTEQFF	TGTGCCAGCACCGGGGGGACTGAGCAGTTCTTC
NA	few	TRBV11-3	TRBJ2-6	CASSPRAGANVLTF	TGTGCCAGCAGCCCCAGGGCCGGGGCCAACGTCCTGACTTTC
NA	NA	TRBV20-1	TRBJ2-7	CSADGHSTSYEQYF	TGCAGTGCTGATGGACACTCAACCTCCTACGAGCAGTACTTC
NA	NA	TRBV7-8	TRBJ1-1	CASSFGPPPTEAFF	TGTGCCAGCAGCTTCGGGCCTCCTCCGACTGAAGCTTTCTTT
TRBD1	many	TRBV2	TRBJ2-5	CASPGTAGETQYF	TGTGCCAGCCCTGGGACAGCTGGCGAGACCCAGTACTTC
NA	NA	TRBV20-1	TRBJ1-6	CSARGRGSVNSLLHF	TGCAGTGCCAGAGGGCGGGGTTCCGTGAACTCACTCCTCCACTTT
TRBD2	NA	TRBV20-1	TRBJ2-1	CSARTFGLAYNEQFF	TGCAGTGCTAGAACCTTCGGACTAGCATACAATGAGCAGTTCTTC
NA	many	TRBV5-1	TRBJ2-5	CASSSDWKETQYF	TGCGCCAGCAGCTCTGACTGGAAAGAGACCCAGTACTTC
TRBD1	many	TRBV5-8	TRBJ2-6	CASSSARGSGANVLTF	TGTGCCAGCAGTTCCGCCAGGGGGTCTGGGGCCAACGTCCTGACTTTC
NA	NA	TRBV29-1	TRBJ2-5	CSVQEHNRHRETQYF	TGCAGCGTTCAAGAGCACAACCGCCACCGAGAGACCCAGTACTTC
NA	once	TRBV20-1	TRBJ2-7	CNANTEMLNEQYF	TGCAATGCAAACACAGAGATGTTAAACGAGCAATACTTC
NA	NA	TRBV20-1	TRBJ1-6	CRARGRGFVNLPLHF	TGCAGAGCTAGAGGGCGGGGTTTCGTGAATTTACCCCTCCACTTT
NA	NA	TRBV7-2	TRBJ2-7	CASSLDFALSYEQYF	TGTGCCAGCAGCTTAGACTTCGCTCTCTCCTACGAGCAGTACTTC
NA	once	TRBV11-2	TRBJ2-1	CPSSLGPPSVHNVQFF	TGTCCCAGCAGCTTAGGCCCCCCTAGCGTGCACAATGTGCAGTTCTTT
TRBD1	NA	TRBV11-2	TRBJ2-7	CASSSRQGSSYEQYF	TGTGCCAGCAGCTCCCGACAGGGGAGCTCCTACGAGCAGTACTTC
NA	NA	TRBV11-2	TRBJ2-7	CASSLVEFSEQYF	TGTGCCAGCAGCTTAGTAGAGTTCTCCGAGCAGTACTTC
NA	NA	TRBV6-1	TRBJ2-7	CASTLNRDSANEQYF	TGTGCCAGCACCCTTAACAGGGATTCGGCGAACGAGCAGTACTTC
NA	NA	TRBV29-1	TRBJ2-5	CSVGEHSRHQETQYF	TGCAGCGTTGGAGAACACAGCCGCCACCAAGAGACCCAATACTTC
NA	NA	TRBV11-3	TRBJ1-1	CASSLEGGVTEAVF	TGTGCCAGCAGCTTAGAGGGGGGCGTCACCGAAGCTGTCTTT
NA	NA	TRBV11-2	TRBJ2-7	CASSTFRHSGPICYEQYF	TGTGCCAGCAGCACTTTTCGCCACAGCGGACCCATTTGCTACGAGCAGTACTTC
TRBD1	once	TRBV11-2	TRBJ2-1	CVSSSAVRGPSRIEQFF	TGTGTCAGCAGCTCAGCAGTAAGGGGGCCTTCGCGCATTGAGCAGTTCTTC